This T cell receptor (beta chain) derives from a study of response to subunit inactivated influenza vaccine. General study results and limits: The authors put forward the suggestion that each seasonal influenza vaccination may bring in only a limited number of new T cells.

Details on this clonotype: The antigen is unknown.

TCRdb re-analysed the RT-PCR reads in MiXCR, keeping a single row per CDR3 protein. The table has under 750,000 distinct CDR3 sequences, 12% seen once; the top ten hold 10%. The specimen was PBMCs from blood, collected on the day of vaccination. The TCR comes from a man aged 50 to 60 who received an inactivated influenza vaccine.

CDR3 in amino acids: CASSLAYALGGELFF. The CDR3 coding sequence is TGTGCCAGCAGCTTGGCCTACGCCCTTGGCGGGGAGCTGTTTTTT. This sequence joins TRBV5-6 and TRBJ2-2; no firm D call. The germline gives CDR1 SGHDT, CDR2 YYEEEE. Trimming cost V 0 bases and J 7 bases, with 13 bases left between them. This CDR3 spans 15 amino acids.